What follows describes a single T cell receptor (beta chain). This specimen comes from a study of blood T cell repertoires in COVID-19. Clones were read by immunoSEQ multiplex PCR, and TCRdb kept only the in-frame ones, dropping some. The sample has about 82,000 clones; around 82% are singletons. Germline trimming cut 3 bases from V and 11 bases from J; bases unmatched to any gene: 3. The length of the CDR3 is 11 residues. The germline gives CDR1 SGHAT, CDR2 FQNNGV. V is TRBV11-2 and J is TRBJ1-1, with 7 positions matching TRBD1. The sequenced sample consisted of peripheral blood. The source of this sequence is a woman aged 60 to 75 with acute or convalescent COVID-19. CDR3: CASSLGQWAFF. CDR3 DNA: TGTGCCAGCAGCTTGGGACAGTGGGCTTTCTTT.